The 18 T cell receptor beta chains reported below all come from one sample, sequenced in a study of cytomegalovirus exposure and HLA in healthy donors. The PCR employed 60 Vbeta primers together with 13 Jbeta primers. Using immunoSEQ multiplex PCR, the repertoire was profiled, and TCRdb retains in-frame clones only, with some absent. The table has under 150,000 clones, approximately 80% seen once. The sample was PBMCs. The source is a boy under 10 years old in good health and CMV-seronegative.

DNA of the CDR3: TGTGCCAGCAGCCTCCTAGGGGGCGGAGATACGCAGTATTTT. Translated: CASSLLGGGDTQYF. V usage is TRBV9 and J usage is TRBJ2-3, with 7 positions matching TRBD1. The CDR3 totals 14 residues. Germline CDR1 is SGDLS and CDR2 is YYNGEE. Trimming removed 4 bases from V and 5 bases from J; junction bases left unmatched: 7.

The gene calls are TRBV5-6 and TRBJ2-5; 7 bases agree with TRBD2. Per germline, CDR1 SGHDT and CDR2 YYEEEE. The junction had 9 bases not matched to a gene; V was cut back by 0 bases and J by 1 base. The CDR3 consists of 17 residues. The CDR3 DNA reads TGTGCCAGCAGCTTGGACGCTAGCGGATTTACCCAAGAGACCCAGTACTTC. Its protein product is CASSLDASGFTQETQYF.

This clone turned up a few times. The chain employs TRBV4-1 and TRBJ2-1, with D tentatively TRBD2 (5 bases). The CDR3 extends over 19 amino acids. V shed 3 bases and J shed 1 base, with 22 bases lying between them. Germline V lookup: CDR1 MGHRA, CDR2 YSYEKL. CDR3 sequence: CASSQTPIDARDSYNEQFF. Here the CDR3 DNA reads TGCGCCAGCAGCCAGACCCCCATAGATGCTCGGGATTCCTACAATGAGCAGTTCTTC.

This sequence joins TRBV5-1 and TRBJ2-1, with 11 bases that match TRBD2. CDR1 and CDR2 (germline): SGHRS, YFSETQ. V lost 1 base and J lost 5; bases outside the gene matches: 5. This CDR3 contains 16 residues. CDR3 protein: CASSLYVAGGHNEQFF. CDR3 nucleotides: TGCGCCAGCAGCTTGTATGTAGCGGGGGGGCACAATGAGCAGTTCTTC.

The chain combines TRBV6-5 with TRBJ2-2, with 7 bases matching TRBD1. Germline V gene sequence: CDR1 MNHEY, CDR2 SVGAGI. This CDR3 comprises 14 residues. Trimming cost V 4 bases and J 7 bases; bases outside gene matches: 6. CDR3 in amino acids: CASSFGTAYGELFF. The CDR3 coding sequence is TGTGCCAGCAGTTTCGGGACAGCTTACGGGGAGCTGTTTTTT.

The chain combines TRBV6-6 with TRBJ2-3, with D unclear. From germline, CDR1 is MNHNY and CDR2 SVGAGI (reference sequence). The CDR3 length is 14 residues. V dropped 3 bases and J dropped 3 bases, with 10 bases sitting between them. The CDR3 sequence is CASSYYQRTDTQYF. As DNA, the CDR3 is TGTGCCAGCAGTTATTACCAACGGACAGATACGCAGTATTTT.

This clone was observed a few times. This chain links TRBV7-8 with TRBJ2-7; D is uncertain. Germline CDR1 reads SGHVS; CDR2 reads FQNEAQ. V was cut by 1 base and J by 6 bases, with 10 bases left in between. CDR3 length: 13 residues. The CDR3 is CASSLEGATEQYV. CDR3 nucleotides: TGTGCCAGCAGCTTAGAAGGAGCGACCGAGCAGTACGTC.

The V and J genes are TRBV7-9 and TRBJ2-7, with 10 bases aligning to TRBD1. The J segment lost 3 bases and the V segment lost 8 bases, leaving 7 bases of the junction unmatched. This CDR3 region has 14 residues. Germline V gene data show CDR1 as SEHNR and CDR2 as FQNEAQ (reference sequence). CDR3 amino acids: CASRTGGLSYEQYF. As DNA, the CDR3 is TGTGCCAGCCGGACAGGGGGGCTAAGCTACGAGCAGTACTTC.

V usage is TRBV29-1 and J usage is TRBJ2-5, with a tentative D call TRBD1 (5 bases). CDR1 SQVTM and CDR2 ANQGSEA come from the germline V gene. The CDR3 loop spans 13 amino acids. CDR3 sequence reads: CRVQNRITETQYF. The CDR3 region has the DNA TGCAGGGTACAAAACAGGATAACGGAGACCCAGTACTTC.

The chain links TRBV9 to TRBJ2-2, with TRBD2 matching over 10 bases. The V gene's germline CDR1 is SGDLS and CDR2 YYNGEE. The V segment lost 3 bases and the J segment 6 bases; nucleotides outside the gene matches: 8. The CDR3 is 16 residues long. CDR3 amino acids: CASSAQPSGSAGELFF. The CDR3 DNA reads TGTGCCAGCAGCGCCCAGCCTAGCGGGAGTGCCGGGGAGCTGTTTTTT. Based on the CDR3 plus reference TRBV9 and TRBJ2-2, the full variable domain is DSGVTQTPKHLITATGQRVTLRCSPRSGDLSVYWYQQSLDQGLQFLIQYYNGEERAKGNILERFSAQQFPDLHSELNLSSLELGDSALYFCASSAQPSGSAGELFFGEGSRLTVL.

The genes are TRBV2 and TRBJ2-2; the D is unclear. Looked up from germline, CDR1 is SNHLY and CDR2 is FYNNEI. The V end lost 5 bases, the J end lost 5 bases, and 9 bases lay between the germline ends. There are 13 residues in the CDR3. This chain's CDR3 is CASSSEKTGELFF. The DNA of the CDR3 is TGTGCCAGCAGTAGCGAAAAAACCGGGGAGCTGTTTTTT.

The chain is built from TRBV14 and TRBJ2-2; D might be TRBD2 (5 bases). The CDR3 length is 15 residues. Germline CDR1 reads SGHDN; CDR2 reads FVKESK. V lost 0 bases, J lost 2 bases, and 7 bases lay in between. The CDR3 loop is CASSQELGNTGELFF. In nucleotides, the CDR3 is TGTGCCAGCAGCCAAGAACTAGGTAACACCGGGGAGCTGTTTTTT. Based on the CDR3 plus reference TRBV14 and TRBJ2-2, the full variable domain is EAGVTQFPSHSVIEKGQTVTLRCDPISGHDNLYWYRRVMGKEIKFLLHFVKESKQDESGMPNNRFLAERTGGTYSTLKVQPAELEDSGVYFCASSQELGNTGELFFGEGSRLTVL.

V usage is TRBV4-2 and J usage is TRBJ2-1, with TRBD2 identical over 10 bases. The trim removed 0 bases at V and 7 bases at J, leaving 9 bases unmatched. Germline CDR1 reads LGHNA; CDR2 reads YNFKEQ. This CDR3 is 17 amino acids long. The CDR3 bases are TGTGCCAGCAGCCAAGATACCCCTAGCGGGAGCCGAAATGAGCAGTTCTTC. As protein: CASSQDTPSGSRNEQFF.

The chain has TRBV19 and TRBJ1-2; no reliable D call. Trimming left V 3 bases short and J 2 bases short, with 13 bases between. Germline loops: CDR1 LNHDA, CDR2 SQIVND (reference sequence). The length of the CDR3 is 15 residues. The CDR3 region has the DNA TGTGCCAGTAGTATGAGCATCGACTTAAACTATGGCTACACCTTC. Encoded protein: CASSMSIDLNYGYTF.

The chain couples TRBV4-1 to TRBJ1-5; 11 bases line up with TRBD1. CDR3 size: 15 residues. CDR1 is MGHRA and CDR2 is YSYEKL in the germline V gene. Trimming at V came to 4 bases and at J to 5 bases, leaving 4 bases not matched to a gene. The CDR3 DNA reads TGCGCCAGCAGCCCGCGGACAGGGGGCGATCAGCCCCAGCATTTT. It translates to CASSPRTGGDQPQHF.

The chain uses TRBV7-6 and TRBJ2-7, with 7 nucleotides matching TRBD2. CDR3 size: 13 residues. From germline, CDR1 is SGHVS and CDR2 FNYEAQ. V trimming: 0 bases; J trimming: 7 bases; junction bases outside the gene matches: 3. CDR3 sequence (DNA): TGTGCCAGCAGCTTAGCGCAGGGAGGGGAGCAGTACTTC. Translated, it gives CASSLAQGGEQYF.

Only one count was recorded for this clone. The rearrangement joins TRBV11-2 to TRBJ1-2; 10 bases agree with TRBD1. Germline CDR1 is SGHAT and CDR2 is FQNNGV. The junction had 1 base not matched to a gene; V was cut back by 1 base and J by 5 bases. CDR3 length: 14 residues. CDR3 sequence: CASSLGGQGYGYTF. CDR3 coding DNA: TGTGCCAGCAGCTTAGGGGGACAGGGGTATGGCTACACCTTC.

The CDR3 bases are TGTGCCAGCAGTGACTCACAGGCCTCTGGGGCCAACGTCCTGACTTTC. It encodes CASSDSQASGANVLTF. The chain uses TRBV6-4 and TRBJ2-6, with D perhaps matching TRBD1 (5 bases). Germline CDR1 reads MRHNA; CDR2 reads SNTAGT. The V and J ends lost 0 bases and 0 bases respectively, with 6 bases between them. The CDR3 sequence is 16 residues long.